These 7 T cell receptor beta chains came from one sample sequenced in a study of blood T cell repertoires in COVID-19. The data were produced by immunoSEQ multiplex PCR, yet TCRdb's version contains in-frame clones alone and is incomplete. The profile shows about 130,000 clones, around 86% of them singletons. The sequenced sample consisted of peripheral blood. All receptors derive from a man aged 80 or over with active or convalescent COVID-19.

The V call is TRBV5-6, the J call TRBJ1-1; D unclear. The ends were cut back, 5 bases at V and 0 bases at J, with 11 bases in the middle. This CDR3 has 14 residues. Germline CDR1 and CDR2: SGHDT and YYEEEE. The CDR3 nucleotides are TGTGCCAGCAGTGAAGTTTACATGAACACTGAAGCTTTCTTT. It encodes CASSEVYMNTEAFF.

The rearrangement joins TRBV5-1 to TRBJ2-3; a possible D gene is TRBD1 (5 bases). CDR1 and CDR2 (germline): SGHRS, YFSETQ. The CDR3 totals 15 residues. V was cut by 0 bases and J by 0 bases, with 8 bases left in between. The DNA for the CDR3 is TGCGCCAGCAGCTTGGAAGGGGCGAGCACAGATACGCAGTATTTT. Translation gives CASSLEGASTDTQYF.

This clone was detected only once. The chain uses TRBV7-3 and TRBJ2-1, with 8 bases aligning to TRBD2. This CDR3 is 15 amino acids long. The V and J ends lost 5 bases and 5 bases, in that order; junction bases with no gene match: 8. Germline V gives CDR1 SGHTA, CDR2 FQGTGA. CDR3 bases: TGTGCCAGCAGCCGAGGAAGCGGGAGTGACAATGAGCAGTTCTTC. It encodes CASSRGSGSDNEQFF.

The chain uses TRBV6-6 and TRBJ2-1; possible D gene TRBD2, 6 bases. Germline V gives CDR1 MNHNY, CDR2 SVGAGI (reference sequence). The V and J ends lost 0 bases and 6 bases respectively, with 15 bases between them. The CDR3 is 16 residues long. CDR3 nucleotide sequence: TGTGCCAGCAGTTACTCGTTCGGGAGCGTCAGCAATGAGCAGTTCTTC. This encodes CASSYSFGSVSNEQFF.

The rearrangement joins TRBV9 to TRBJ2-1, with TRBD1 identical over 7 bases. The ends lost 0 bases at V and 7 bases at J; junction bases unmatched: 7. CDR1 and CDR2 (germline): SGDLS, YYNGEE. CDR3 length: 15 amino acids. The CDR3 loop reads CASSVVGQGDNEQFF. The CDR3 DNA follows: TGTGCCAGCAGCGTAGTAGGGCAGGGGGATAATGAGCAGTTCTTC. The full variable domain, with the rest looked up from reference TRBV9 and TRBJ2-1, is DSGVTQTPKHLITATGQRVTLRCSPRSGDLSVYWYQQSLDQGLQFLIQYYNGEERAKGNILERFSAQQFPDLHSELNLSSLELGDSALYFCASSVVGQGDNEQFFGPGTRLTVL.

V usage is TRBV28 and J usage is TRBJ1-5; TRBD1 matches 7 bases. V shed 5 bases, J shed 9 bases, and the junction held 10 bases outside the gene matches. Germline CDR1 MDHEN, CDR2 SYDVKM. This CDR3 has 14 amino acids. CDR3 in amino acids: CASSPVDRFPPQHF. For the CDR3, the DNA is TGTGCCAGCAGTCCCGTGGACAGGTTTCCGCCCCAGCATTTT.

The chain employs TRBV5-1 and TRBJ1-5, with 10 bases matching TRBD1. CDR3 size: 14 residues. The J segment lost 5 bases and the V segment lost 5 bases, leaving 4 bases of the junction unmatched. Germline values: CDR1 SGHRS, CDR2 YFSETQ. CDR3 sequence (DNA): TGCGCCAGCAGTTATGGGACAGGGGATCAGCCCCAGCATTTT. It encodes CASSYGTGDQPQHF.